This entry describes one T cell receptor beta chain. This specimen belongs to a study of breast tumors, draining lymph nodes, adjacent tissues. MiXCR, applied by TCRdb to the multiplex PCR reads, yields one record per CDR3 protein. The data show about 14,000 distinct CDR3 sequences, roughly three fifths seen once. The CDR3 is 14 amino acids. V was pared by 0 bases and J by 1 base, with 2 bases of the junction left unmatched. Germline V lookup: CDR1 SQVTM, CDR2 ANQGSEA. This TCR derives from a female donor with breast cancer. Some clones in this sample may be carry-over from other donors' samples. Sequenced input: tumor-adjacent breast tissue. The chain is built from TRBV29-1 and TRBJ1-1; 7 bases are shared with TRBD1. In DNA, the CDR3 is TGCAGCGTTGAAGAGGGACAGCGGAACACTGAAGCTTTCTTT. This sequence encodes CSVEEGQRNTEAFF.